The rows below give T cell receptor beta chains drawn from one sample of a study of spatial heterogeneity in lung cancer. In TCRdb, the 5' RACE reads were re-called with MiXCR into one record per CDR3 protein. Here the sample spans tens of thousands of distinct CDR3 sequences, roughly 4.5% being singletons. Sequences were derived from PBMCs, sampled at surgery. The receptors shown here come from a male donor with early-stage non-small cell lung cancer. Each CDR3 is given with its conserved first and last residue. D genes are given only for firm matches. Clone size is not always given. Where it is, it says once, few, many or a class for expanded clones.

d_call,j_call,clone_size,v_call,cdr3_nt,cdr3_aa
.,TRBJ2-1,.,TRBV28,TGTGCCAGCAGCGGGACTTTGGTAGGGAATGAGCAGTTCTTC,CASSGTLVGNEQFF
.,TRBJ2-5,many,TRBV29-1,TGCAGCGGGGGGGTCGGGCGGAATCAAGAGACCCAGTACTTC,CSGGVGRNQETQYF
.,TRBJ1-6,.,TRBV6-5,TGTGCCAGCAGTTCTAAAGGGGAGACATCGGCTAATTCACCCCTCCACTTT,CASSSKGETSANSPLHF
.,TRBJ2-5,many,TRBV19,TGTGCCAGTAGCCGATCACAGAACTTTCAAGAGACCCAGTACTTC,CASSRSQNFQETQYF
.,TRBJ1-2,many,TRBV27,TGTGCCAGCAGTTCGCTCGCAGGCGGCTATGGCTACACCTTC,CASSSLAGGYGYTF
TRBD2,TRBJ2-5,many,TRBV18,TGTGCCAGCTCACCGGGACTAACTTTGGAGACCCAGTACTTC,CASSPGLTLETQYF
.,TRBJ2-2,many,TRBV27,TGTGCCAGCAGTTTTGACGGGAGAAGGGGCACCGGGGAGCTGTTTTTT,CASSFDGRRGTGELFF
.,TRBJ2-6,many,TRBV5-1,TGCGCCAGCAATCAAGGCGTAGCTGGGGCCAACGTCCTGACTTTC,CASNQGVAGANVLTF
TRBD2,TRBJ2-5,many,TRBV7-2,TGTGCCAGCAGCGTTGGGCTAGCGGGGGGGAGAGAGACCCAGTACTTC,CASSVGLAGGRETQYF
TRBD1,TRBJ1-3,many,TRBV6-6,TGTGCCAGCAGTTACTCGGGACAGGGAAGGGGGACCATATATTTT,CASSYSGQGRGTIYF
TRBD2,TRBJ2-1,many,TRBV20-1,TGCAGTGAGCAGGGGCTAGCGGGGTCTGAGCAGTTCTTC,CSEQGLAGSEQFF
.,TRBJ1-1,many,TRBV12-3/TRBV12-4,TGTGCCAGCAGTTTCGAGGGGCTGACTGAAGCTTTCTTT,CASSFEGLTEAFF
TRBD1,TRBJ2-7,.,TRBV4-3,TGCGCCAGCAGCCCACGGACAGGGCGAGAGCAGTACTTC,CASSPRTGREQYF
TRBD1,TRBJ2-1,many,TRBV19,TGTGCCAGTAGTATAGGGACAGGGCAGTTCTTC,CASSIGTGQFF
.,TRBJ2-2,many,TRBV6-5,TGTGCCAGCAGAGATTACACCGGGGAGCTGTTTTTT,CASRDYTGELFF
.,TRBJ1-1,many,TRBV10-3,TGTGCCATCAGTCCTACAGGGAACACTGAAGCTTTCTTT,CAISPTGNTEAFF
TRBD1,TRBJ2-2,many,TRBV20-1,TGCAGTGCAACCGGACAGGGTGGTGTCCCCGGGGAGCTGTTTTTT,CSATGQGGVPGELFF
.,TRBJ2-5,.,TRBV11-2,TGTGCCAGCAGCTTAGAATACAGCGGTCAAGAGACCCAGTACTTC,CASSLEYSGQETQYF
.,TRBJ2-4,many,TRBV10-3,TGTGCCATCAGCCCGACAGACCTGACAGCCAAAAACATTCAGTACTTC,CAISPTDLTAKNIQYF
.,TRBJ2-7,many,TRBV9,TGTGCCAGCAGCCCATGGGGCTCCTACGAGCAGTACTTC,CASSPWGSYEQYF
TRBD2,TRBJ2-4,many,TRBV2,TGTGCCAGCAGTGAAAATAGCGGGGGGGCCGGTCAGTACTTC,CASSENSGGAGQYF
.,TRBJ1-5,few,TRBV12-3/TRBV12-4,TGTGCCAGCACCTTTTCGGGGGAGGGTCTGGGCAATCAGCCCCAGCATTTT,CASTFSGEGLGNQPQHF
TRBD2,TRBJ2-3,many,TRBV7-3,TGTGCCAGCAGCTTCCACGCTGCGGGAGGCACAGATACGCAGTATTTT,CASSFHAAGGTDTQYF
.,TRBJ1-1,few,TRBV7-9,TGTGCCAGCAGCTTAGCGCAGGCGTATGAAGCTTTCTTT,CASSLAQAYEAFF
TRBD2,TRBJ2-1,many,TRBV5-1,TGCGCCAGCAAAAAGACTAGCGGAAGCTCCTACAATGAGCAGTTCTTC,CASKKTSGSSYNEQFF
.,TRBJ2-5,many,TRBV9,TGTGCCAGCAGCGTACAGGGGAGGTTACAAGAGACCCAGTACTTC,CASSVQGRLQETQYF
TRBD2,TRBJ2-5,many,TRBV20-1,TGCAGTGCTAGAGAGGGACTAGCGGGGCAAGAGACCCAGTACTTC,CSAREGLAGQETQYF
TRBD1,TRBJ1-6,many,TRBV6-5,TGTGCCAGCAGTTACTCGAGGACAGGAAATTCACCCCTCCACTTT,CASSYSRTGNSPLHF
.,TRBJ2-7,.,TRBV11-1,TGTGCCAGCACTAATGGGCGAGGCGGCTACGAGCAGTACTTC,CASTNGRGGYEQYF
.,TRBJ2-7,few,TRBV7-9,TGTGCCAGCAGCTCCGTCGAACTTTACGAGCAGTACTTC,CASSSVELYEQYF
TRBD2,TRBJ2-5,many,TRBV10-3,TGTGCCATCAGCGAGCTTAACGTGGGGGGGGAGACCCAGTACTTC,CAISELNVGGETQYF
.,TRBJ2-3,many,TRBV20-1,TGCAGTGCTAGAGCCTTTCGACCGGGAGCTAGGCAGTATTTT,CSARAFRPGARQYF
.,TRBJ2-5,many,TRBV5-1,TGCGCCAGCAGTTTTTTCGGACAGATTCAAGAGACCCAGTACTTC,CASSFFGQIQETQYF
.,TRBJ2-5,many,TRBV27,TGTGCCAGCAGTCCGCTCTGGGGCCGGTGGGAAGAGACCCAGTACTTC,CASSPLWGRWEETQYF
TRBD1,TRBJ1-2,many,TRBV4-3,TGCGCCAGCAGCCAAGAATACATACGGGAAGGGACAGTTAACTATGGCTACACCTTC,CASSQEYIREGTVNYGYTF
TRBD1,TRBJ2-7,many,TRBV7-8,TGTGCCACAATTCCGGGACAGGGAAGCGACGAGCAGTACTTC,CATIPGQGSDEQYF
.,TRBJ1-4,few,TRBV7-9,TGTGCCAGCAGCTCCTCTGGCAGAAATGGTGAAAAACTGTTTTTT,CASSSSGRNGEKLFF
TRBD1,TRBJ2-7,.,TRBV9,TGTGCCAGCTCCCCCGGGACAGGGGTCAACGAGCAGTACTTC,CASSPGTGVNEQYF
.,TRBJ1-6,many,TRBV6-5,TGTGCCAGCAGTTCAGGGAACAGAAAGGGTTCACCCCTCCACTTT,CASSSGNRKGSPLHF
.,TRBJ2-1,many,TRBV29-1,TGCAGCGCTCGGGACATAGAGCAGTTCTTC,CSARDIEQFF
.,TRBJ2-7,many,TRBV18,TGTGCCAGCTCACCAAACAGGGACGAGCAGTACTTC,CASSPNRDEQYF
.,TRBJ1-4,many,TRBV20-1,TGCAGTGCCCATCCCGGGGGGGATGAAAAACTGTTTTTT,CSAHPGGDEKLFF
TRBD2,TRBJ2-7,few,TRBV6-6,TGTGCCAGCAGTTCCGGCGGGGGGGTGTACGAGCAGTACTTC,CASSSGGGVYEQYF
.,TRBJ2-4,many,TRBV7-2,TGTGCCAGCTACCACTATGGCAAAAACATTCAGTACTTC,CASYHYGKNIQYF
TRBD2,TRBJ2-7,many,TRBV4-2,TGTGCCAGCAGCCAAGCGGGGGGCGAGCAGTACTTC,CASSQAGGEQYF
TRBD2,TRBJ2-7,many,TRBV27,TGTGCCAGCAGTTTTACACTAGCGAGCGAGCAGTACTTC,CASSFTLASEQYF
.,TRBJ2-2,many,TRBV29-1,TGCAGCGCCTCCAGGGGTAACACCGGGGAGCTGTTTTTT,CSASRGNTGELFF
TRBD2,TRBJ2-7,once,TRBV5-1,TGCGCCAGCAGCTTCGGGGCTAGCGGGTCCCTCGAGCAGTACTTC,CASSFGASGSLEQYF
.,TRBJ1-6,many,TRBV11-3,TGTGCCAGCAGCCGAATAATGAATTCACCCCTCCACTTT,CASSRIMNSPLHF
.,TRBJ2-5,few,TRBV7-9,TGTGCCAGCAGTAAATCGGGGGCCGAGACCCAGTACTTC,CASSKSGAETQYF
TRBD1,TRBJ2-5,many,TRBV7-9,TGTGCCAGCAGCTCCCGGGACAGAGAGACCCAGTACTTC,CASSSRDRETQYF
.,TRBJ2-2,many,TRBV6-5,TGTGCCAGCACCCTCTTTACGGCGTCAACAGGGACGGGGACCGGGGAGCTGTTTTTT,CASTLFTASTGTGTGELFF